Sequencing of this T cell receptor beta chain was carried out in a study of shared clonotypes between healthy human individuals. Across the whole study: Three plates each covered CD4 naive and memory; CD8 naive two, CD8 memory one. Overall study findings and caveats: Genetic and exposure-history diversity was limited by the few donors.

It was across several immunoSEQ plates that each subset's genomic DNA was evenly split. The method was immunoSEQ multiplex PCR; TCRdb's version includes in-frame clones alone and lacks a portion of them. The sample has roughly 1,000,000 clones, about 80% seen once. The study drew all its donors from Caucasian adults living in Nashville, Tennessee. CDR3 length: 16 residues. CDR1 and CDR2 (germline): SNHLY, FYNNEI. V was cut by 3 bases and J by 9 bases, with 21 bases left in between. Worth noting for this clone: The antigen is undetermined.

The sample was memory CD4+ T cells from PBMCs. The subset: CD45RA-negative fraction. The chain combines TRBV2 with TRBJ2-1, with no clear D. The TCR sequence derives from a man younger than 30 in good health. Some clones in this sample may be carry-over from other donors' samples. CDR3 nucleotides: TGTGCCAGCAGTGATATACCCTCGCGTGCGATTGGTGAGCAGTTCTTC. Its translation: CASSDIPSRAIGEQFF.